The 6 T cell receptor beta chains reported below all come from one sample, sequenced in a study of T-cell memory formation after mild COVID-19. TCRdb reprocessed the 5' RACE reads via MiXCR and lists one record per CDR3 protein. The sample records about 350,000 distinct CDR3 sequences, roughly 15% being singletons. Source material: PBMCs or a T cell subset sorted from them (not recorded which). Receptor source: a man younger than 35 who had mild COVID-19 (a few samples of this study predate the infection). Cell type and time point are not known.

This rearrangement joins TRBV28 to TRBJ2-7; D is unresolved. The ends were cut back, 4 bases at V and 3 bases at J, with 10 bases in the middle. Per germline, CDR1 MDHEN and CDR2 SYDVKM. This CDR3 is 13 amino acids long. The CDR3 reads CASSSPKHYEQYV. CDR3 coding DNA: TGTGCCAGCAGTTCCCCCAAGCACTACGAGCAGTACGTC.

This chain connects TRBV18 to TRBJ2-1; TRBD2 aligns across 9 bases. CDR3 size: 16 residues. The ends lost 0 bases at V and 2 bases at J; junction bases unmatched: 2. CDR1 and CDR2 from the germline V gene are KGHSH and LQKENI. This CDR3 is CASSPPGLATYNEQFF. CDR3 DNA: TGTGCCAGCTCACCACCGGGACTAGCTACCTACAATGAGCAGTTCTTC.

V and J are TRBV4-1 and TRBJ1-1; tentatively, D is TRBD1 (5 bases). V was trimmed by 2 bases and J by 3 bases, leaving 19 bases between them. Per the germline V gene, CDR1 is MGHRA and CDR2 is YSYEKL. The CDR3 extends over 17 amino acids. The CDR3 coding sequence is TGCGCCAGCAGCCAAACCCTGGGCGGGGGTCAAGACACTGAAGCTTTCTTT. Protein product: CASSQTLGGGQDTEAFF.

This clonotype appeared a few times. The rearrangement uses TRBV6-5 and TRBJ2-7; D is possibly TRBD1 (6 bases). Germline assignment: CDR1 MNHEY and CDR2 SVGAGI. V was clipped by 7 bases and J by 2 bases, with 15 bases between them. This CDR3 has 14 residues. The CDR3 protein is CASIGRGRAYEQYF. The DNA of the CDR3 is TGTGCCAGCATTGGCAGGGGCAGGGCCTACGAGCAGTACTTC.

V usage is TRBV5-5 and J usage is TRBJ1-2; D call uncertain. Germline CDR1 reads SGHKS; CDR2 reads YYEKEE (reference sequence). This CDR3 comprises 12 residues. V lost 3 bases, J lost 7 bases, and 10 bases lay in between. CDR3 DNA sequence: TGTGCCAGCAGCTACCTACAACTTGGCTACACCTTC. This translates into CASSYLQLGYTF.

The chain is built from TRBV7-2 and TRBJ2-1, with D perhaps TRBD2 (6 bases). CDR1 is SGHTA and CDR2 is FQGNSA in the germline V gene. Trimming removed 4 bases from V and 9 bases from J, with 13 bases in between. The CDR3 is made up of 13 amino acids. CDR3 bases: TGTGCCAGCAGCTCGAGACTAGTCGGTGAGCAGTTCTTC. Protein sequence: CASSSRLVGEQFF.